A selection of T cell receptor beta chains follows, all from one sample in a study of shared clonotypes between healthy human individuals. Generated by immunoSEQ multiplex PCR, the TCRdb table keeps only in-frame clones and is missing some. This table holds about 2.5 million clones, just under 95% found once. Sequenced material: naive CD4+ T cells from PBMCs. All receptors come from a man younger than 30 in good health. Some clones in this sample may be carry-over from other donors' samples. Both conserved end residues are part of each CDR3. The order of the fields is CDR3 protein, CDR3 DNA, J gene, V gene, clone size, D gene. The D gene is left open where the match is weak. Rows may omit the clone size; those that give it use once, few, many or a size class.

CDR3 protein: CASSRGGQNEVTGAFF
CDR3 DNA: TGCGCCAGCAGCCGGGGGGGACAGAACGAGGTGACAGGAGCTTTCTTT
J gene: TRBJ1-1
V gene: TRBV4-3
clone size: once
D gene: TRBD1

CDR3 protein: CASSSGTSGSFSETQYF
CDR3 DNA: TGTGCCAGCAGCTCCGGGACTAGCGGGAGTTTTTCTGAGACCCAGTACTTC
J gene: TRBJ2-5
V gene: TRBV5-4
clone size: .
D gene: TRBD2

CDR3 protein: CASSLGQVALAYF
CDR3 DNA: TGTGCCAGCAGTTTAGGTCAGGTAGCCTTGGCGTACTTC
J gene: TRBJ2-7
V gene: TRBV28
clone size: once
D gene: .

CDR3 protein: CASRESRDVAEAFF
CDR3 DNA: TGTGCCAGCAGAGAAAGCCGGGACGTCGCTGAAGCTTTCTTT
J gene: TRBJ1-1
V gene: TRBV6-1
clone size: .
D gene: .

CDR3 protein: CASSPLDRGRGEQFF
CDR3 DNA: TGTGCCAGCAGCCCATTGGACAGGGGGCGAGGGGAGCAGTTCTTC
J gene: TRBJ2-1
V gene: TRBV27
clone size: .
D gene: TRBD1

CDR3 protein: CASSLMTGSYEQYF
CDR3 DNA: TGTGCCAGCAGCTTAATGACAGGTTCCTACGAGCAGTACTTC
J gene: TRBJ2-7
V gene: TRBV7-9
clone size: once
D gene: .

CDR3 protein: CASRLNGGTGELFF
CDR3 DNA: TGTGCCAGCAGGCTCAACGGGGGCACCGGGGAGCTGTTTTTT
J gene: TRBJ2-2
V gene: TRBV7-9
clone size: .
D gene: .

CDR3 protein: CASSVGSVGEQFF
CDR3 DNA: TGTGCCAGCAGCGTAGGTAGCGTCGGTGAGCAGTTCTTC
J gene: TRBJ2-1
V gene: TRBV9
clone size: .
D gene: .

CDR3 protein: CASTRSGTGELFF
CDR3 DNA: TGTGCCAGCACCCGGTCGGGGACCGGGGAGCTGTTTTTT
J gene: TRBJ2-2
V gene: TRBV27
clone size: .
D gene: .

CDR3 protein: CASSLALTGNTEAFF
CDR3 DNA: TGTGCCAGCAGCTTGGCCCTCACAGGGAACACTGAAGCTTTCTTT
J gene: TRBJ1-1
V gene: TRBV5-6
clone size: few
D gene: .

CDR3 protein: CASSLWARGGPNNEQFF
CDR3 DNA: TGTGCCAGCAGCTTATGGGCTCGGGGGGGACCGAACAATGAGCAGTTCTTC
J gene: TRBJ2-1
V gene: TRBV11-1
clone size: .
D gene: TRBD2

CDR3 protein: CASKSQAAVNTEAFF
CDR3 DNA: TGTGCCAGCAAAAGCCAGGCGGCGGTGAACACTGAAGCTTTCTTT
J gene: TRBJ1-1
V gene: TRBV7-9
clone size: .
D gene: .

CDR3 protein: CASSQTPDSPKHF
CDR3 DNA: TGCGCCAGCAGCCAGACCCCAGACAGTCCGAAGCATTTT
J gene: TRBJ1-5
V gene: TRBV5-1
clone size: .
D gene: .

CDR3 protein: CASGFGQGANTDTQYF
CDR3 DNA: TGTGCTAGTGGTTTCGGGCAGGGGGCAAACACAGATACGCAGTATTTT
J gene: TRBJ2-3
V gene: TRBV12-5
clone size: .
D gene: TRBD1

CDR3 protein: CASSLSGRGSYNEQFF
CDR3 DNA: TGTGCCAGCAGTTTATCAGGAAGGGGCTCCTACAATGAGCAGTTCTTC
J gene: TRBJ2-1
V gene: TRBV28
clone size: .
D gene: .